This T cell receptor beta chain stems from a study of shared clonotypes between healthy human individuals. Overall study findings and caveats: Across subsets, estimated richness was generally greater for naive than for memory populations. Rarefaction curves obtained for sorted subsets showed sequencing incomplete despite large depth. Naive CD4 clonotypes overlapped across a handful of donors at 4.5% to 5.5%.

Terminally differentiated effector memory CD45RA+ cells were left out of the naive CD8 fraction, which was CD45RO-negative and positively selected for CCR7. Data came from immunoSEQ multiplex PCR; TCRdb stores just in-frame clones and leaves some out. The sample lists around 2,000,000 clones, about 95% occurring once. Germline CDR1 is SGHAT and CDR2 is FQNNGV. The CDR3 has 14 residues. V shed 7 bases and J 3 bases; nucleotides not matched to a gene: 8. As concerns this clone: What it recognizes is unknown.

This clonotype originated in a man younger than 35 in good health. The genes are TRBV11-2 and TRBJ2-7; 8 nucleotides agree with TRBD2. Material for sequencing was naive CD8+ T cells sorted from blood. The CDR3 spells CASTLGGDGYEQYF. CDR3 coding DNA: TGTGCCAGCACCCTCGGGGGGGATGGCTACGAGCAGTACTTC.